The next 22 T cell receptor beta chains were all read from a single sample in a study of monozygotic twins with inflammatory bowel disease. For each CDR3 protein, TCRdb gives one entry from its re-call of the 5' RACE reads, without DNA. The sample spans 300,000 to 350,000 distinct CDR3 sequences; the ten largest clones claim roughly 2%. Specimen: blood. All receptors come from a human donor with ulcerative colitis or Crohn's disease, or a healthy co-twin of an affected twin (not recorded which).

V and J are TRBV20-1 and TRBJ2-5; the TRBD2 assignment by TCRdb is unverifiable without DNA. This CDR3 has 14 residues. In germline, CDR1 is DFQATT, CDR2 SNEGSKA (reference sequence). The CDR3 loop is CSARPSGLQETQYF.

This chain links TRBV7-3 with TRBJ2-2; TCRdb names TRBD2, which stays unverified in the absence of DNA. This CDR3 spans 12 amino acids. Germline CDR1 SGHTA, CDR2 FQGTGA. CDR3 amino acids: CASQGLTGELFF.

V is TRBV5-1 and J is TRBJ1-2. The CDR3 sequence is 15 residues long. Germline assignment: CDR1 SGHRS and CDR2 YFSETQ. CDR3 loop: CASSLDSGLNYGYTF. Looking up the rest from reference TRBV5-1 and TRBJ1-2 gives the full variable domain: KAGVTQTPRYLIKTRGQQVTLSCSPISGHRSVSWYQQTPGQGLQFLFEYFSETQRNKGNFPGRFSGRQFSNSRSEMNVSTLELGDSALYLCASSLDSGLNYGYTFGSGTRLTVV.

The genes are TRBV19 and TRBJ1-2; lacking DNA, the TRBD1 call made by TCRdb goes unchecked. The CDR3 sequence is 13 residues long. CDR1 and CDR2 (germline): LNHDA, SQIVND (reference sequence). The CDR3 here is CASSPSDRPGYTF.

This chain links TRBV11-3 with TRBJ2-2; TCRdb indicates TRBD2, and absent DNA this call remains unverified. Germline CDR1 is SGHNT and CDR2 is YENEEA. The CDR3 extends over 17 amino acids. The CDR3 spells CASSPDRLAANTGELFF.

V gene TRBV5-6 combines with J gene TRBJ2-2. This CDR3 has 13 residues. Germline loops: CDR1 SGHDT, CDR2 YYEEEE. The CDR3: CASSFYVTGELFF.

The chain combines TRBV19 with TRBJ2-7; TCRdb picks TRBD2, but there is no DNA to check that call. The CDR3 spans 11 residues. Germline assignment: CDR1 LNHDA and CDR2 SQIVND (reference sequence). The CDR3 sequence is CASSFQGLLYF.

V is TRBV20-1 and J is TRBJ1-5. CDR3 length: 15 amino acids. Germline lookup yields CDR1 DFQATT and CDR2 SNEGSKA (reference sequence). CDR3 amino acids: CSAPNWVGGNQPQHF.

Here the CDR3 reads CASRYDRGGNQPQHF. The J gene is TRBJ1-5, the V gene TRBV12-3 or TRBV12-4; the TCRdb call, TRBD1, lacks DNA for checking. The CDR3 loop spans 15 amino acids.

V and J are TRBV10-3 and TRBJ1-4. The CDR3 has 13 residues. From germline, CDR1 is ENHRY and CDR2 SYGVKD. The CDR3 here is CAISMGFNEKLFF.

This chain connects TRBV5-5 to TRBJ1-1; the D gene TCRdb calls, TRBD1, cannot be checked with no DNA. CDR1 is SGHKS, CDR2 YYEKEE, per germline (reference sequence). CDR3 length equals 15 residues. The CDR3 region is CASSRLGGGSTEAFF.

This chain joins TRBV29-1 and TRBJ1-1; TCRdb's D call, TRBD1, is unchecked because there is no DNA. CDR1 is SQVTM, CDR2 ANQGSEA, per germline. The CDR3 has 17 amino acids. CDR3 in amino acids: CSVEDVHGVEWNTEAFF.

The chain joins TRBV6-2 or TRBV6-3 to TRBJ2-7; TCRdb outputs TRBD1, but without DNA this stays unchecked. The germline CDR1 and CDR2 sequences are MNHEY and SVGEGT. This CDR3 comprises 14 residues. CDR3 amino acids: CASRTGGPTYEQYF.

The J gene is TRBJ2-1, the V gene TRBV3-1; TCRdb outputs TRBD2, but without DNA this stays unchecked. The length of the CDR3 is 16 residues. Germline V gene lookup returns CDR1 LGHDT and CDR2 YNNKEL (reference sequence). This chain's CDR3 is CASSVGTSGSIKEQFF.

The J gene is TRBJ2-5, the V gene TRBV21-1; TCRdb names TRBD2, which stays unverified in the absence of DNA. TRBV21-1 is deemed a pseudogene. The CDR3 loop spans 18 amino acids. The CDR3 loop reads CASSKVEGRVVRYWTQYF.

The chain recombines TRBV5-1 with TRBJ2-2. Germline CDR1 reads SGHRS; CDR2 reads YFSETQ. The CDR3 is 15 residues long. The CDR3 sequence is CASWRGEGNTGELFF.

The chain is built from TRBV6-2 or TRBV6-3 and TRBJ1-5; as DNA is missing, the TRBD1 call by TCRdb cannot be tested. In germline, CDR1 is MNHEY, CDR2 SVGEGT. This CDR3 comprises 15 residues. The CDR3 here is CASSYGTGINQPQHF.

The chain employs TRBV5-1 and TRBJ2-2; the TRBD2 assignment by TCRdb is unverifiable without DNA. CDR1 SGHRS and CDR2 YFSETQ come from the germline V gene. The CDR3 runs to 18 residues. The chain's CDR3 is CASSSQGLAGGTYGELFF.

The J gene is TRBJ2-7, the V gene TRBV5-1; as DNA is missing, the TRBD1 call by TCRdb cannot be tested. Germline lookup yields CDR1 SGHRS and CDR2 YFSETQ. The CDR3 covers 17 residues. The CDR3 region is CASSLAPAGDLNYEQYF.

CDR3 sequence: CASSLGAGGWSYEQYF. The chain carries TRBV5-1 and TRBJ2-7; absent DNA, TCRdb's TRBD2 call cannot be checked. Germline values: CDR1 SGHRS, CDR2 YFSETQ. The CDR3 is made up of 16 amino acids.

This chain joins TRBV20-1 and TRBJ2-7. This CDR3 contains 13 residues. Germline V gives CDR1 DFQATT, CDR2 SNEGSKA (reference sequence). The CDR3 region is CSARLVSSYEQYF.

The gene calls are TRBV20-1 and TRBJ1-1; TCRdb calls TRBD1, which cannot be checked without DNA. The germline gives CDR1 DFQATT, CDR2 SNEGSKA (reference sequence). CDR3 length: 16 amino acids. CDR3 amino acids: CSARDLRGRVPTEAFF.